The T cell receptor beta chain under discussion was sequenced for a study of blood T cell repertoires in COVID-19. The count of this clone is one. Per the study methods: Estimates of nucleated cell counts were drawn from the amplification of reference gene primers. Repertoires were generated with immunoSEQ multiplex PCR, while TCRdb's copy carries only in-frame clones and drops some. V and J calls and clone size are given by that table; D and trimming were obtained from the DNA. Among fewer than 700,000 clones listed, around nine tenths were seen once. This CDR3 has 15 residues. Losses at the gene ends were 6 bases for V and 2 bases for J; bases not matched to a gene: 13. Germline-derived CDR1 and CDR2 are SQVTM and ANQGSEA.

The chain combines TRBV29-1 with TRBJ2-7; the match to TRBD2 covers 7 bases. The sample consisted of peripheral blood. This receptor was taken from a woman aged 50 to 60 with COVID-19, enrolled during active disease. In nucleotides, the CDR3 is TGCAGCGTGGCGGGGACTACCGGCACCCCCTACGAGCAGTACTTC. Translation gives CSVAGTTGTPYEQYF.